This TCR beta chain was profiled in a study of T-cell reconstitution after alpha-beta-depleted transplantation in children. Overall study findings and caveats: As was reported, about two months after transplant, alpha-beta T cells came from several hundred expanded graft clones. Once a year had passed after transplant, T-cell counts and diversity came mostly from newly produced T cells. From surviving recipient T cells and thymic progenitors came the high day-60 TCRbeta diversity observed in some patients.

Unique molecular identifiers were incorporated when the TCRbeta library was constructed. MiXCR was run by TCRdb on the PCR reads, yielding one entry per CDR3 protein. The repertoire holds about a million distinct CDR3 sequences, with around 30% as singletons. CDR3 length: 14 amino acids. After removal of 7 bases from V and 2 bases from J, the junction contained 8 bases not matched to a gene. Details on this clonotype: Its specificity is unknown.

This material consisted of PBMCs, mostly from graft donor cells, taken 360 days after TCRalphabeta/CD19-depleted stem cell transplant. This chain links TRBV12-3 or TRBV12-4 with TRBJ2-7, with 7 bases lining up with TRBD2. This sequence was found in a boy under two years old who had a stem cell transplant for SCID, so the T cells may come from the graft donor. The CDR3 DNA follows: TGTGCCAGCACCTTGGGGGACTATGCCTACGAGCAGTACTTC. It translates to CASTLGDYAYEQYF.